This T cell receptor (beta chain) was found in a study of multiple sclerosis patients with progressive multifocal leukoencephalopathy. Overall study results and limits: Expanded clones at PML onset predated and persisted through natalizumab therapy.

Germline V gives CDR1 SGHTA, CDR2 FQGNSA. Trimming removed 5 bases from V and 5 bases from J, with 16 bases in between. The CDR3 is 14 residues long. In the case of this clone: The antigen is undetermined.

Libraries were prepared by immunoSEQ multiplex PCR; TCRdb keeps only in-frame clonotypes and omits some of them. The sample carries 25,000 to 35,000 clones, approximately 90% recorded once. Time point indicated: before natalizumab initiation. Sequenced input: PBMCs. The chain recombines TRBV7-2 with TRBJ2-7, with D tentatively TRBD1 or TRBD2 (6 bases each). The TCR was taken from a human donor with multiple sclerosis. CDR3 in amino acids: CASSHGGKWDEQYF. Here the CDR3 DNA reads TGTGCCAGCAGCCACGGGGGCAAATGGGACGAGCAGTACTTC.